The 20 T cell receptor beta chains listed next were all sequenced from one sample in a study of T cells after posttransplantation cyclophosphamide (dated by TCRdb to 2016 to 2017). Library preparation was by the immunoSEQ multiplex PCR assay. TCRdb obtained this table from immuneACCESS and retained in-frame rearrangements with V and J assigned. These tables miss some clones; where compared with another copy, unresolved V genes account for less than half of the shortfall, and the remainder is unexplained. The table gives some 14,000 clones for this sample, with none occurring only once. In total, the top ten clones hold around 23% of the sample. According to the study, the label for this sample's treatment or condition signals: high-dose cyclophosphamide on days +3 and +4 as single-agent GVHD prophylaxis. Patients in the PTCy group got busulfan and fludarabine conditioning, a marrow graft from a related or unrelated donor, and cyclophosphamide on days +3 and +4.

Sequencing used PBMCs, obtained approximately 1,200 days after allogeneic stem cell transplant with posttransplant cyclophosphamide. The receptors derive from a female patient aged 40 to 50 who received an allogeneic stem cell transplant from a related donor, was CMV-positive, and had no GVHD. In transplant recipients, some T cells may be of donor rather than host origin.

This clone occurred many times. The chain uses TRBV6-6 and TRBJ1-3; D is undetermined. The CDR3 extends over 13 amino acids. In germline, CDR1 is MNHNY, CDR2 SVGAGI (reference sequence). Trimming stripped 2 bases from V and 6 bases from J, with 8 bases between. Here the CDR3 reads CASSYGRANTIYF. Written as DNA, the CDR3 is TGTGCCAGCAGTTACGGGCGAGCAAACACCATATATTTT.

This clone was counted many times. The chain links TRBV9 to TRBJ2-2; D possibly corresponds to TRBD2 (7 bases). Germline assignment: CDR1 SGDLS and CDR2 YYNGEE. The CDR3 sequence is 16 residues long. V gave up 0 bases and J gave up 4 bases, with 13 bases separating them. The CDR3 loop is CASSVVGGPPTGELFF. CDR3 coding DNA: TGTGCCAGCAGCGTAGTCGGGGGGCCACCCACCGGGGAGCTGTTTTTT.

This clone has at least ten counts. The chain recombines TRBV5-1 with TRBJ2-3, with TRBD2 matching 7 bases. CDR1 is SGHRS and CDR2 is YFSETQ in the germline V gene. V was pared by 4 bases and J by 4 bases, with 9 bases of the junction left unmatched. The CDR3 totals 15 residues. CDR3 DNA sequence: TGCGCCAGCAGCCTCACGGGGGGTTGGGCAGATACGCAGTATTTT. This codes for CASSLTGGWADTQYF.

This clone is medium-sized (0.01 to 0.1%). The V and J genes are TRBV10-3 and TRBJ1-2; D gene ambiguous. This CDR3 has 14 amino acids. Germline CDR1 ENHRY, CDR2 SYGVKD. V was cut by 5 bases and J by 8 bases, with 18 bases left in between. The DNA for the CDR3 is TGTGCCATCAGTTCTACGACATACCGATGGGGCTACACCTTC. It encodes CAISSTTYRWGYTF.

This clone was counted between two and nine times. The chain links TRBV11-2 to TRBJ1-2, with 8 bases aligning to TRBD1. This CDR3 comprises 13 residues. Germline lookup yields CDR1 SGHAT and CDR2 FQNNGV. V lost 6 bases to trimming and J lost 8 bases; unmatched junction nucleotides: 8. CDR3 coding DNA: TGTGCCAGCAGTTACTCAGGGGGCGAGGGCTACACCTTC. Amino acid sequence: CASSYSGGEGYTF. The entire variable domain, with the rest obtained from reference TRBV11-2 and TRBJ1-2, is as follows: EAGVAQSPRYKIIEKRQSVAFWCNPISGHATLYWYQQILGQGPKLLIQFQNNGVVDDSQLPKDRFSAERLKGVDSTLKIQPAKLEDSAVYLCASSYSGGEGYTFGSGTRLTVV.

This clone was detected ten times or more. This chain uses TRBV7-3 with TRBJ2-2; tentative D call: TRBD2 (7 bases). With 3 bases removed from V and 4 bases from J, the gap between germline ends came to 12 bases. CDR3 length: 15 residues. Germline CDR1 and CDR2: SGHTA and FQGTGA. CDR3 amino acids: CASSLGGGSTGELFF. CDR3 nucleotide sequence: TGTGCCAGCAGCTTGGGGGGGGGCAGCACCGGGGAGCTGTTTTTT.

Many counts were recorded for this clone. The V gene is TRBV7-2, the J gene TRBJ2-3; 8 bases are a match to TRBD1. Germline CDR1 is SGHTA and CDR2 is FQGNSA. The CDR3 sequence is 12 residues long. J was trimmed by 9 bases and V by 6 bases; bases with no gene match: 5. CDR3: CASRNRGKTQYF. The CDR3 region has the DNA TGTGCCAGCAGGAACAGGGGGAAGACGCAGTATTTT.

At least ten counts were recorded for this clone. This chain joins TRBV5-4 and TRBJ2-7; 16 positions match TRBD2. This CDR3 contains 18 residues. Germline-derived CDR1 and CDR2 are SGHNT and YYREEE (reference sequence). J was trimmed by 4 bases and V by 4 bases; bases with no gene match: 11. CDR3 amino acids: CASSIGTSGGANLYEQYF. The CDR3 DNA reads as TGTGCCAGCAGCATCGGGACTAGCGGGGGGGCCAACCTTTACGAGCAGTACTTC.

The CDR3 nucleotides read TGTGCCAGCAGCTTCCAGGGTACTGAAGCTTTCTTT. It translates to CASSFQGTEAFF. The chain recombines TRBV5-6 with TRBJ1-1, with D perhaps TRBD1 (5 bases). CDR3 length: 12 amino acids. The V end was cut by 2 bases, the J end by 5 bases, with 7 bases between. Germline values: CDR1 SGHDT, CDR2 YYEEEE.

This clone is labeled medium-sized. CDR3 DNA: TGTGCCAGGCGCGACAGGGAAAGGGAGACCCAGTACTTC. Translating it yields CARRDRERETQYF. The chain combines TRBV2 with TRBJ2-5; the match to TRBD1 covers 7 bases. The germline gives CDR1 SNHLY, CDR2 FYNNEI. The CDR3 loop spans 13 amino acids. The J segment lost 5 bases and the V segment lost 9 bases, leaving 9 bases of the junction unmatched. The full variable domain, in which reference TRBV2 and TRBJ2-5 provide the parts outside the CDR3, is EPEVTQTPSHQVTQMGQEVILRCVPISNHLYFYWYRQILGQKVEFLVSFYNNEISEKSEIFDDQFSVERPDGSNFTLKIRSTKLEDSAMYFCARRDRERETQYFGPGTRLLVL.

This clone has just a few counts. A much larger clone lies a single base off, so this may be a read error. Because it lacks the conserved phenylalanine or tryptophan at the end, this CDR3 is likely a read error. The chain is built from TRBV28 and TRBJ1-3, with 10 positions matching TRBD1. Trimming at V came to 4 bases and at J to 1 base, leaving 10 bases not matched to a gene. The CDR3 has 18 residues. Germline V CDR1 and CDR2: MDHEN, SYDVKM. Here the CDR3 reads CASSSRDRGSRSGNTIYS. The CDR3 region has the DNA TGTGCCAGCAGTTCCCGGGACAGGGGCAGTAGATCTGGAAACACCATATATTCT.

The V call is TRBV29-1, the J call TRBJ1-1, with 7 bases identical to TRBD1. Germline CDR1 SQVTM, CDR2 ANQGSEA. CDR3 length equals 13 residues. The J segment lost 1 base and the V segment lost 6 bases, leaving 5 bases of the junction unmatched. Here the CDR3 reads CSVQDRKNTEAFF. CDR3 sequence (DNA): TGCAGCGTCCAGGACAGGAAGAACACTGAAGCTTTCTTT.

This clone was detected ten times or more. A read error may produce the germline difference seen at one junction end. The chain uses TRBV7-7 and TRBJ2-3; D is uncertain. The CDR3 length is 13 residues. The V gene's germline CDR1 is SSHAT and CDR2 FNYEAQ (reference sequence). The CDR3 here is CASSQAGADTQYF. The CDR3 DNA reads TGTGCTAGCAGCCAAGCAGGTGCAGATACGCAGTATTTT.

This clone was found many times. The CDR3 loop reads CASSDRGSKPQHF. In nucleotides, the CDR3 is TGTGCCAGTAGTGACAGGGGTTCGAAGCCCCAGCATTTT. The chain combines TRBV19 with TRBJ1-5; 8 bases align to TRBD1. This CDR3 is built from 13 residues. Germline assignment: CDR1 LNHDA and CDR2 SQIVND (reference sequence). V lost 5 bases and J lost 8; bases outside the gene matches: 5.

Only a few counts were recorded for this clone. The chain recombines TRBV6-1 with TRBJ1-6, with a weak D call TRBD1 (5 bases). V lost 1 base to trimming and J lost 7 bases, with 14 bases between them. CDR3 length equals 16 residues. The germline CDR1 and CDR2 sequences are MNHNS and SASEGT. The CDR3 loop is CASSEVGLGWNSPLHF. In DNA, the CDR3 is TGTGCCAGCAGTGAAGTGGGGCTTGGATGGAATTCACCCCTCCACTTT.

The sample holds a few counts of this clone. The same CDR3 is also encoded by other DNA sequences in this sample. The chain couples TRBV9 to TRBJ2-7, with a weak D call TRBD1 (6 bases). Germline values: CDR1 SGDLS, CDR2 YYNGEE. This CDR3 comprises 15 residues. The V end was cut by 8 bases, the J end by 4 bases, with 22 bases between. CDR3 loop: CASFFRQGTAYEQYF. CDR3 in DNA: TGTGCCAGTTTTTTCAGGCAGGGGACGGCATACGAGCAGTACTTC.

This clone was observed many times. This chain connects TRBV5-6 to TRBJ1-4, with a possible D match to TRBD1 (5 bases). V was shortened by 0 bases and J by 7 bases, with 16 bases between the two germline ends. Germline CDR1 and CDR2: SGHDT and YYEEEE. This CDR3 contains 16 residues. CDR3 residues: CASSLAPRAQGEKLFF. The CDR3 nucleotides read TGTGCCAGCAGCTTGGCCCCCCGGGCCCAGGGTGAAAAACTGTTTTTT.

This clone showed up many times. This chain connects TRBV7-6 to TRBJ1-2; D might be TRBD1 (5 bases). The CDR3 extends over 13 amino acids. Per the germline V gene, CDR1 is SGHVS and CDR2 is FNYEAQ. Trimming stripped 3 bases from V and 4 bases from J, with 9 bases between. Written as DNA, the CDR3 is TGTGCCAGCAGCTTGGGGGGGGGCTATGGCTACACCTTC. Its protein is CASSLGGGYGYTF. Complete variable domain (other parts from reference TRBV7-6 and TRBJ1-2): GAGVSQSPRYKVTKRGQDVALRCDPISGHVSLYWYRQALGQGPEFLTYFNYEAQQDKSGLPNDRFSAERPEGSISTLTIQRTEQRDSAMYRCASSLGGGYGYTFGSGTRLTVV.

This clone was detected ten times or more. CDR3 bases: TGTGCCAGCAGCCCCGACAGGGTCGGCTACAATGAGCAGTTCTTC. It is translated as CASSPDRVGYNEQFF. The rearrangement uses TRBV6-1 and TRBJ2-1, with TRBD1 matching 7 bases. The ends lost 6 bases at V and 3 bases at J; junction bases unmatched: 8. The CDR3 consists of 15 residues. CDR1 is MNHNS and CDR2 is SASEGT in the germline V gene.

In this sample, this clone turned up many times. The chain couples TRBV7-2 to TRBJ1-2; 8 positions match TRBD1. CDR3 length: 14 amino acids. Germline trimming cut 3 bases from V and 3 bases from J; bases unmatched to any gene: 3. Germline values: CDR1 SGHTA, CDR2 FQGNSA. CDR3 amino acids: CASSLTGVDYGYTF. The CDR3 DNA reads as TGTGCCAGCAGCTTGACAGGGGTAGACTATGGCTACACCTTC.